Given below is one T cell receptor (beta chain) in context. The CDR3 loop spans 15 amino acids. The germline V gene has CDR1 LNHDA and CDR2 SQIVND (reference sequence). Trimming at V came to 1 base and at J to 0 bases, leaving 2 bases not matched to a gene. This sample was taken from a study of CD8+CD57+ T cells in acquired aplastic anemia. Study-level background: Each DNA sample taken from sorted CD4+ and CD8+ cells came to about 3 ug on average. Healthy donor sequencing depth: some 10 million CD4+, fewer than 12 million CD8+ reads.

Genomic DNA acted as the template from which TCR beta VDJ combination and CDR3 sequence profiling were carried out. Using its own MiXCR run on the reads, TCRdb lists one record per CDR3 protein. The sample holds over 150,000 distinct CDR3 sequences, just under 45% seen once. This sequence originates from a human donor in good health. V gene TRBV19 combines with J gene TRBJ1-2; the match to TRBD1 covers 7 bases. The specimen sequenced was sorted CD4+, CD8+, or CD8+CD57+ T cells (not recorded which) from PBMCs. CDR3 protein: CASSIVGTANYGYTF. CDR3 DNA: TGTGCCAGTAGTATAGTCGGGACAGCTAACTATGGCTACACCTTC.